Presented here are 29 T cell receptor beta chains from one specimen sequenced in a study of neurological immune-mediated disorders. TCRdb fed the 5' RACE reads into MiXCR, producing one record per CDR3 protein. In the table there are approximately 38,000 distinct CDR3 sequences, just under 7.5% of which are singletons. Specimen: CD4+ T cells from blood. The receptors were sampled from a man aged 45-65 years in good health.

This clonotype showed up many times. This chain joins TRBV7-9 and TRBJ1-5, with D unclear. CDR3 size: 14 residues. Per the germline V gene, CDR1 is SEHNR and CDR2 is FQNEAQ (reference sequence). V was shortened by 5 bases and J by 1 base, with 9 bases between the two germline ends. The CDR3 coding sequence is TGTGCCAGCAGCCAGACATCGAGCAATCAGCCCCAGCATTTT. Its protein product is CASSQTSSNQPQHF. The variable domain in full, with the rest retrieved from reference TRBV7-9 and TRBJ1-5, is DTGVSQNPRHKITKRGQNVTFRCDPISEHNRLYWYRQTLGQGPEFLTYFQNEAQLEKSRLLSDRFSAERPKGSFSTLEIQRTEQGDSAMYLCASSQTSSNQPQHFGDGTRLSIL.

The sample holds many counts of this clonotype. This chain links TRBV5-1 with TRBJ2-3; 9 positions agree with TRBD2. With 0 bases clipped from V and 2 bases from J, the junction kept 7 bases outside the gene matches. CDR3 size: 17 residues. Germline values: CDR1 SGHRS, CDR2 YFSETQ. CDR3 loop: CASSLDSGLASTDTQYF. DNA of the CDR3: TGCGCCAGCAGCTTGGATTCGGGACTAGCTTCCACAGATACGCAGTATTTT.

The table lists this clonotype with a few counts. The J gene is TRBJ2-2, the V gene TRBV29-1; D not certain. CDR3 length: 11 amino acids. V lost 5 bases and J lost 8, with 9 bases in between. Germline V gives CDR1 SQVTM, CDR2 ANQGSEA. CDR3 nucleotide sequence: TGCAGCGTTCTGGTCTCGGGGGAGCTGTTTTTT. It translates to CSVLVSGELFF.

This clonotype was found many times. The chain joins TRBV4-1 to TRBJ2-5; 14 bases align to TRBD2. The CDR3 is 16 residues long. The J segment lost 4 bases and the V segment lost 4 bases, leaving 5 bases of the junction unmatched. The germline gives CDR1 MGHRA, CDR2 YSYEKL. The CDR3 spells CASSRPGTSGRETQYF. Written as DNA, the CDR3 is TGCGCCAGCAGCCGACCCGGGACTAGCGGGAGAGAGACCCAGTACTTC.

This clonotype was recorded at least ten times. CDR3 region: CSGLAGGPFNTGELFF. In nucleotides, the CDR3 is TGCAGCGGACTAGCGGGAGGGCCATTTAACACCGGGGAGCTGTTTTTT. The chain recombines TRBV20-1 with TRBJ2-2; TRBD2 matches 15 bases. This CDR3 has 16 amino acids. Germline V gene data show CDR1 as DFQATT and CDR2 as SNEGSKA (reference sequence).

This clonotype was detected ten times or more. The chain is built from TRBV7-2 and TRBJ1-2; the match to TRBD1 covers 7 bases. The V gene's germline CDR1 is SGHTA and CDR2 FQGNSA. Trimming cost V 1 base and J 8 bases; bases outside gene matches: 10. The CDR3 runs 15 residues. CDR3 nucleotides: TGTGCCAGCAGCTTAGAGAGTGGCAGGGGGGAAGGCTACACCTTC. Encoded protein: CASSLESGRGEGYTF.

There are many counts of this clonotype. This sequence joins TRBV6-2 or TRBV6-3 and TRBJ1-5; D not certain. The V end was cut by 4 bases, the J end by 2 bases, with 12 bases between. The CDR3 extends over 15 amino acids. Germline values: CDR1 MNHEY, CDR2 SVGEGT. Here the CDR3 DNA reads TGTGCCAGCAGTTCCCCGAGGTCCGGCAATCAGCCCCAGCATTTT. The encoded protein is CASSSPRSGNQPQHF.

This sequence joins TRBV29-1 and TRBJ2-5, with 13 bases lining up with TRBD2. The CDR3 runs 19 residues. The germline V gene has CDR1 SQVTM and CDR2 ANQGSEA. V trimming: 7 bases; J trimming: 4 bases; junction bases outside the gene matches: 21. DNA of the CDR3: TGCAGCGGGTTCGGACTAGCGGGAGTTAACAGGCGGGGTAGAGAGACCCAGTACTTC. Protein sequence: CSGFGLAGVNRRGRETQYF.

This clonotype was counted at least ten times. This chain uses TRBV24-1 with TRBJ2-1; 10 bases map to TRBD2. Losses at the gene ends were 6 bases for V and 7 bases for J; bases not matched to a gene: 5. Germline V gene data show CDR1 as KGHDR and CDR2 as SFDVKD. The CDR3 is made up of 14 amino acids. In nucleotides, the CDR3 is TGTGCCACCAGTACACCGGGACTAGCGAATGAGCAGTTCTTC. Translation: CATSTPGLANEQFF.

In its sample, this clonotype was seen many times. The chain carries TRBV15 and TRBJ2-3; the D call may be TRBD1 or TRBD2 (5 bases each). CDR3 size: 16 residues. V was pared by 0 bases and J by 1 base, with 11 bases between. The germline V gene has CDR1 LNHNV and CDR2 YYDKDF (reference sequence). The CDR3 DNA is TGTGCCACCAGCAGAGAGTATTCGGGGCGCACAGATACGCAGTATTTT. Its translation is CATSREYSGRTDTQYF.

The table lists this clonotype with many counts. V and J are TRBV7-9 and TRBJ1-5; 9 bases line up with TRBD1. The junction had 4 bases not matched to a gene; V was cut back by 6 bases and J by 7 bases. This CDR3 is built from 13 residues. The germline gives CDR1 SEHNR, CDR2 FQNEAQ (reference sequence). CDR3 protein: CASSKTGGQPQHF. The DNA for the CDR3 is TGTGCCAGCAGTAAGACAGGGGGACAGCCCCAGCATTTT. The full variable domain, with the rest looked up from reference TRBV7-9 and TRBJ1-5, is DTGVSQNPRHKITKRGQNVTFRCDPISEHNRLYWYRQTLGQGPEFLTYFQNEAQLEKSRLLSDRFSAERPKGSFSTLEIQRTEQGDSAMYLCASSKTGGQPQHFGDGTRLSIL.

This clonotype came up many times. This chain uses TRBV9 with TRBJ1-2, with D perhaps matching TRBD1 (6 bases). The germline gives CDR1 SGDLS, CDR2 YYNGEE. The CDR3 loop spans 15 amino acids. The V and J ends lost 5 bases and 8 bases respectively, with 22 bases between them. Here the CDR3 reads CASSHEPGAQGGYTF. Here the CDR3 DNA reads TGTGCCAGCAGTCACGAGCCGGGGGCGCAGGGCGGCTACACCTTC.

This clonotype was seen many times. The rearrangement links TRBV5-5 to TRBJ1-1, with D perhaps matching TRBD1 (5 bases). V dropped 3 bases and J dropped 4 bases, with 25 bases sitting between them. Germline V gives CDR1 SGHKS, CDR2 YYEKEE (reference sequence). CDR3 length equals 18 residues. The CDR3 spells CASSSLPGTGGRGTEAFF. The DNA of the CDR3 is TGTGCCAGCAGCTCACTACCCGGGACCGGCGGGCGGGGCACTGAAGCTTTCTTT.

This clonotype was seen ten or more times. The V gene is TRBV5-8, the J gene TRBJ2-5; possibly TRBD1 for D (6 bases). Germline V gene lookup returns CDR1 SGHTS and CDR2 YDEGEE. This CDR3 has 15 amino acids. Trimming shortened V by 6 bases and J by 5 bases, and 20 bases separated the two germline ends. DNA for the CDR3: TGTGCCAGCAATGGGGGCAGCTTCAAGGGGGAGACCCAGTACTTC. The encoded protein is CASNGGSFKGETQYF.

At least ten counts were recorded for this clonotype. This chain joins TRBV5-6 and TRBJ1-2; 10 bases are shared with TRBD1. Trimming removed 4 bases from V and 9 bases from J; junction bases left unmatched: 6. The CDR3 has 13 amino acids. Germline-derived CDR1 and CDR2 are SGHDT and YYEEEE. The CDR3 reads CASSGTGVGRYTF. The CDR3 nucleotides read TGTGCCAGCAGCGGGACAGGGGTTGGTCGCTACACCTTC.

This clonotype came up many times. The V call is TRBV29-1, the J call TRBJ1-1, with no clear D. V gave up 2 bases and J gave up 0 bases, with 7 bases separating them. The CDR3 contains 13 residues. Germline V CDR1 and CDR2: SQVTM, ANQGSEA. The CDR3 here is CSVERAMNTEAFF. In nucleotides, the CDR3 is TGCAGCGTTGAACGGGCCATGAACACTGAAGCTTTCTTT.

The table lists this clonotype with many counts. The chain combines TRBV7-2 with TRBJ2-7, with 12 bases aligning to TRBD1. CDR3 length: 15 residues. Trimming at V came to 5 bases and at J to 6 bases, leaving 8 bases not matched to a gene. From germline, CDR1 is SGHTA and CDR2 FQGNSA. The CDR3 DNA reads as TGTGCCAGCAGCCCCAGGGGACAGGGGGCGAGCGAGCAGTACTTC. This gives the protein CASSPRGQGASEQYF.

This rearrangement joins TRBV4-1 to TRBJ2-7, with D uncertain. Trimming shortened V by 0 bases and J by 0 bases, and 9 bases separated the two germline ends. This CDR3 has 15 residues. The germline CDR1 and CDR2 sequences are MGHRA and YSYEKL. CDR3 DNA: TGCGCCAGCAGCCAAGAGCTGCACCTCTCCTACGAGCAGTACTTC. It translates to CASSQELHLSYEQYF.

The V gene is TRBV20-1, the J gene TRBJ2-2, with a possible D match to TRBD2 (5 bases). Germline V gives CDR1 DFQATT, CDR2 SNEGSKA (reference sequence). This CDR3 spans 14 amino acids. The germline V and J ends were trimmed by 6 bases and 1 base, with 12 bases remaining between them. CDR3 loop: CSALRAGNTGELFF. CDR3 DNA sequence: TGCAGTGCCCTAAGGGCGGGGAACACCGGGGAGCTGTTTTTT.

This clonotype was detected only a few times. CDR3 amino acids: CAISEGGLAGNEQFF. The CDR3 nucleotides are TGTGCCATCAGTGAGGGAGGACTAGCGGGTAATGAGCAGTTCTTC. The rearrangement links TRBV10-3 to TRBJ2-1; 11 bases align to TRBD2. CDR1 is ENHRY, CDR2 SYGVKD, per germline. V lost 2 bases, J lost 7 bases, and 4 bases stayed unmatched. The CDR3 length is 15 residues.

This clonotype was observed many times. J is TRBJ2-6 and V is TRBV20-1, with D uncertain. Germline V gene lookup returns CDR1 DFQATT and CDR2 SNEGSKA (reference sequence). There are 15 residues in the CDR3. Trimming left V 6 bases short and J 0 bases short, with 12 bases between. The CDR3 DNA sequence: TGCAGTGCGCCCCCCCGGCGCTCTGGGGCCAACGTCCTGACTTTC. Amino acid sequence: CSAPPRRSGANVLTF.

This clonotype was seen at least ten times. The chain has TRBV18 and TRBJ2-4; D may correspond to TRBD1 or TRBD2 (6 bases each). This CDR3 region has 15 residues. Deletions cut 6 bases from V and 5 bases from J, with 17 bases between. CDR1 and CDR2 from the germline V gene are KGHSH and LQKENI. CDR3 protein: CASSGPGADENIQYF. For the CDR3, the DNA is TGTGCCAGCTCGGGACCGGGGGCGGATGAAAACATTCAGTACTTC.

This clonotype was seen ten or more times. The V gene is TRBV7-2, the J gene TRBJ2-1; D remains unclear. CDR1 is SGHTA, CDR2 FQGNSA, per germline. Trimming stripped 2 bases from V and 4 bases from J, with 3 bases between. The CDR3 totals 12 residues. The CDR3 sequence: CASSLNYNEQFF. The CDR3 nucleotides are TGTGCCAGCAGCTTAAATTACAATGAGCAGTTCTTC. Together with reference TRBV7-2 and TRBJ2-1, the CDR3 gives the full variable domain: GAGVSQSPSNKVTEKGKDVELRCDPISGHTALYWYRQSLGQGLEFLIYFQGNSAPDKSGLPSDRFSAERTGGSVSTLTIQRTQQEDSAVYLCASSLNYNEQFFGPGTRLTVL.

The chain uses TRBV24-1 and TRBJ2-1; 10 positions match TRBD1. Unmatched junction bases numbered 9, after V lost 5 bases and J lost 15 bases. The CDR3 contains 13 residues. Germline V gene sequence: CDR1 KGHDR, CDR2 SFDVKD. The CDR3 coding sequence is TGTGCCACCAGTGCTGGACAGGGGGTGGGAACGTTCTTC. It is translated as CATSAGQGVGTFF.

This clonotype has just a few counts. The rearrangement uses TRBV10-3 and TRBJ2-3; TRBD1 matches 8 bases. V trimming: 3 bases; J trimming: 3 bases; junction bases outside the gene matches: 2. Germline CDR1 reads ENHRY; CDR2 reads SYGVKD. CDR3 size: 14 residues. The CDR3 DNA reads TGTGCCATCAGTGACAGGGGGCAGACAGATACGCAGTATTTT. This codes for CAISDRGQTDTQYF.

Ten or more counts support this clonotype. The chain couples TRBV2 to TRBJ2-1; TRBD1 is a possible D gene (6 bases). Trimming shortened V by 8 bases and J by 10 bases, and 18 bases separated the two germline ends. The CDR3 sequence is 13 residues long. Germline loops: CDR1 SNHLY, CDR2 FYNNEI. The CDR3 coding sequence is TGTGCCAGCGGGGGAGAACAGGGTGACGAGCAGTTCTTC. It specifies CASGGEQGDEQFF. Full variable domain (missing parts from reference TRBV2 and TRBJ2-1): EPEVTQTPSHQVTQMGQEVILRCVPISNHLYFYWYRQILGQKVEFLVSFYNNEISEKSEIFDDQFSVERPDGSNFTLKIRSTKLEDSAMYFCASGGEQGDEQFFGPGTRLTVL.

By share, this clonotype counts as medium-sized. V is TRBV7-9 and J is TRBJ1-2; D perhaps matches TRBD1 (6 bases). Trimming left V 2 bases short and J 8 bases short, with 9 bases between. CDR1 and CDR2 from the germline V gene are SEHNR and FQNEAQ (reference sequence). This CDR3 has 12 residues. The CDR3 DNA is TGTGCCAGCAGCTTAATCGGGGGCGGCTACACCTTC. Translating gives CASSLIGGGYTF.

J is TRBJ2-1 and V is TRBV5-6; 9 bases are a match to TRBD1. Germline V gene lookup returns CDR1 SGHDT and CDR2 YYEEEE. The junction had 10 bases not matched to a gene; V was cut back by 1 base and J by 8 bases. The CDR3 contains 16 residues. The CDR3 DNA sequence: TGTGCCAGCAGCTTGCCCACGGGACAGGGATCAGATGAGCAGTTCTTC. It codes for CASSLPTGQGSDEQFF.

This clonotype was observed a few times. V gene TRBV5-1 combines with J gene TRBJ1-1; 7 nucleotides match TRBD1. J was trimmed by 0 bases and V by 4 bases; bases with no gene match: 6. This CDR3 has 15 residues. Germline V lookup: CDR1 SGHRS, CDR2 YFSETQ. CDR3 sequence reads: CASSNQGQMNTEAFF. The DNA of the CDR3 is TGCGCCAGCAGCAACCAGGGACAGATGAACACTGAAGCTTTCTTT.